This T cell receptor beta chain was recorded in a study of blood T cell repertoires in COVID-19 (dated by TCRdb to 2020 to 2022). Some background on the complete study: Samples covering the acute and convalescent phases of COVID-19 were provided by collaborators in the United States, Italy and Spain. Samples came from the ongoing ImmuneRACE study (first 160 participants) plus 1,254 subjects from 6 global collaborators. HLA class I and class II types, where available, came from metadata supplied by the sample provider rather than from assay-based typing. The prospective study material was composed of cDNA or gDNA derived from T cells, B-cell-depleted T cells, or PBMCs. The repertoires were made available in a free public database intended to serve as a resource for research on the immune response to SARS-CoV-2. Deeply sampled blood TCRbeta repertoires from subjects exposed to, actively infected with, or recovered from COVID-19 were included in the dataset. Nearly every sample came with metadata listing a de-identified subject ID, COVID-19 status, age in years and sex. Broad study findings and their caveats: Clinical and demographic metadata were provided uncurated, with the amount varying by source and participant.

The CDR1 and CDR2 encoded by the germline V gene are KGHDR and SFDVKD. Spanning cysteine to phenylalanine, the CDR3 consists of 18 amino acids. The read is trimmed to its CDR3 DNA, 54 bases read in frame from base 1. The junction shows trimming of 1 base on V and 2 bases on J, and the gene matches do not reach 8 bases of it. With regard to this clone: It lacks a known antigen. Base qualities are not provided; no much larger clone lies one nucleotide away.

The immunoSEQ Assay, a bias-controlled multiplex PCR, was used to amplify TCRbeta CDR3 regions from genomic DNA. In the source study's methods: Nucleated cell counts per sample were estimated from amplification of reference gene primers within the assay. To quantify the absolute abundance of each unique TCRbeta CDR3 rearrangement, sequence reads were collapsed and filtered. For each sample, productive Simpson clonality was calculated as the square root of Simpson's diversity index over productive rearrangements. TCRdb provides this immuneACCESS table in a form limited to in-frame rearrangements. Some clones are lacking; in checked studies, under half of them reflect an unresolved V gene, and why the rest are absent is not known. The DNA was the basis for D and trimming; V, J and clone size are from that table. This sample is represented by tens of thousands of clones; roughly 80% of them were singletons. The ten most abundant clones make up 15% to 20% of the sample.

Each collaborating institution followed its own protocols to collect whole blood in K2EDTA tubes. For TCRbeta analysis, collaborators shipped samples as frozen whole blood, isolated PBMCs, or DNA extracted from either of those sample types. The rearrangement combines TRBV24-1 with TRBJ2-3, and TRBD2 matches 10 of the central bases. The clonotype was recovered from a man in his sixties or seventies with acute or convalescent COVID-19. The sample consisted of peripheral blood. The encoded CDR3 is CATSDFGTSGIYTDTQYF. The sequenced DNA is TGTGCCACCAGTGATTTTGGTACTAGCGGGATCTACACAGATACGCAGTATTTT.